This T cell receptor beta chain comes out of a study of CD8+CD57+ T cells in acquired aplastic anemia. Study background: Sorted CD4+ and CD8+ cells gave an average of around 3 ug of DNA.

For CDR3 and TCR beta VDJ profiling, genomic DNA was the template used. MiXCR, applied by TCRdb to the reads, yields one record per CDR3 protein. The table lists 150,000 to 200,000 distinct CDR3 sequences, approximately 40% of them singletons, with around 0.96% in the top ten. On this clonotype itself: Antigen specificity is unknown.

The CDR3 is 14 residues long. Germline CDR1 and CDR2: DFQATT and SNEGSKA (reference sequence). The V gene lost 3 bases and the J gene lost 9 bases, with 15 bases spanning the gap. Study findings and constraints: Shared by patients and controls, 25 to 30 CD8+ CDR3s were abundant in patients.

The chain carries TRBV20-1 and TRBJ1-6; TRBD1 might be the D (5 bases). The TCR originated in a human donor in good health. The specimen was sorted CD4+, CD8+, or CD8+CD57+ T cells (not recorded which) from PBMCs. This CDR3 is CSARGVQEASPLHF. In DNA form, the CDR3 reads TGCAGTGCTAGGGGAGTACAGGAGGCTTCACCCCTCCACTTT.